These 29 T cell receptor beta chains were sequenced from one sample in a study of CD4 T cells in relation to SARS-CoV-2 and coronaviruses listed by TCRdb under 2021. Their antigens remain unidentified. The library was made by the immunoSEQ multiplex PCR assay. Held by TCRdb, this immuneACCESS table contains in-frame sequences only and omits some clones. Under half of the omission traces to an unresolved V gene where checked; the cause of the rest is unknown. This sample holds 38,000 or so clones; around 77% were observed only once. The top ten clonotypes cover roughly 22% of the sample. The sequencing sample was made of memory CD4+ T cells from PBMCs, cultured in vitro. The cell subset or site label of this sample denotes: memory (non-naive) CD4+ T cells. The receptors were sampled from an adult with COVID-19.

This chain joins TRBV5-6 and TRBJ2-5; a possible D gene is TRBD1 (6 bases). Between the trimmed V and J ends, which lost 1 base and 1 base, there was a span of 17 bases. Per germline, CDR1 SGHDT and CDR2 YYEEEE. This CDR3 region has 17 residues. CDR3 in DNA: TGTGCCAGCAGCTTGTGGACAGCGAATACGATCCAAGAGACCCAGTACTTC. It translates to CASSLWTANTIQETQYF.

The rearrangement joins TRBV9 to TRBJ2-7, with D uncertain. The germline CDR1 and CDR2 sequences are SGDLS and YYNGEE. The CDR3 contains 16 residues. The V and J ends lost 0 bases and 5 bases respectively, with 18 bases between them. In nucleotides, the CDR3 is TGTGCCAGCAGCGTAGGGTTGGCTAGAGGTGCTGACGAGCAGTACTTC. This codes for CASSVGLARGADEQYF.

The J gene is TRBJ2-1, the V gene TRBV7-9; 11 bases fit TRBD2. V shed 4 bases and J 5 bases; nucleotides not matched to a gene: 4. The CDR3 length is 15 residues. Germline V CDR1 and CDR2: SEHNR, FQNEAQ (reference sequence). CDR3 in DNA: TGTGCCAGCAGCTCGACTAGCGGGGTCGACAATGAGCAGTTCTTC. This codes for CASSSTSGVDNEQFF.

The J gene is TRBJ1-5, the V gene TRBV21-1; the table names TRBD1, a call not compared with the DNA. TRBV21-1 is described as a pseudogene. The CDR3 covers 23 residues. The chain's CDR3 is CASSECERDRTGTGRTVNQPQHF. The CDR3 DNA sequence: TGTGCCAGCAGCGAATGTGAAAGAGACAGAACCGGGACAGGGAGAACGGTCAATCAGCCCCAGCATTTT.

This clone was seen more than once but under ten times. The chain employs TRBV27 and TRBJ1-2; D is unclear. Trimming stripped 4 bases from V and 5 bases from J, with 11 bases between. Germline-derived CDR1 and CDR2 are MNHEY and SMNVEV (reference sequence). This CDR3 region has 13 residues. CDR3 sequence reads: CASSSGRSYGYTF. The DNA for the CDR3 is TGTGCCAGCAGTTCAGGCAGGTCATATGGCTACACCTTC.

The chain combines TRBV4-1 with TRBJ2-1; no clear D gene. V was trimmed by 0 bases and J by 7 bases, leaving 22 bases between them. The CDR3 runs to 18 residues. Per the germline V gene, CDR1 is MGHRA and CDR2 is YSYEKL. The CDR3 DNA reads as TGCGCCAGCAGCCAAGATGATTGGCAGGATAGGATTCAGAATGAGCAGTTCTTC. Its translation: CASSQDDWQDRIQNEQFF.

The sample holds one count of this clone. The V and J genes are TRBV7-9 and TRBJ2-2, with D tentatively TRBD1 (6 bases). Trimming took 4 bases from V and 5 from J, leaving 11 bases between them. Germline V CDR1 and CDR2: SEHNR, FQNEAQ (reference sequence). The CDR3 consists of 14 residues. Here the CDR3 reads CASSSQGFTGELFF. CDR3 coding DNA: TGTGCCAGCAGCTCCCAGGGGTTTACCGGGGAGCTGTTTTTT. Based on the CDR3 plus reference TRBV7-9 and TRBJ2-2, the full variable domain is DTGVSQNPRHKITKRGQNVTFRCDPISEHNRLYWYRQTLGQGPEFLTYFQNEAQLEKSRLLSDRFSAERPKGSFSTLEIQRTEQGDSAMYLCASSSQGFTGELFFGEGSRLTVL.

In its sample, this clone was seen once. V usage is TRBV9 and J usage is TRBJ2-3; D perhaps matches TRBD2 (6 bases). The CDR3 runs to 16 residues. The V end was cut by 6 bases, the J end by 0 bases, with 17 bases between. CDR1 SGDLS and CDR2 YYNGEE come from the germline V gene. The CDR3 reads CASTRGGGTSTDTQYF. DNA for the CDR3: TGTGCCAGCACCCGGGGAGGCGGAACTAGCACAGATACGCAGTATTTT.

This chain links TRBV18 with TRBJ1-2; D uncertain. This CDR3 has 13 amino acids. Looked up from germline, CDR1 is KGHSH and CDR2 is LQKENI. V was clipped by 3 bases and J by 5 bases, with 10 bases between them. CDR3 coding DNA: TGTGCCAGCTCACCTGAAAGGGAGTATGGCTACACCTTC. This encodes CASSPEREYGYTF.

The gene calls are TRBV5-1 and TRBJ2-3; D is ambiguous. The CDR3 is 15 residues long. The germline V gene encodes CDR1 SGHRS and CDR2 YFSETQ. Trimming shortened V by 4 bases and J by 4 bases, and 16 bases separated the two germline ends. CDR3 sequence: CASSPGPEASDTQYF. In DNA form, the CDR3 reads TGCGCCAGCAGCCCAGGACCTGAAGCGTCAGATACGCAGTATTTT.

The chain carries TRBV11-2 and TRBJ2-7; 8 positions match TRBD2. CDR1 is SGHAT and CDR2 is FQNNGV in the germline V gene. This CDR3 comprises 16 residues. V lost 7 bases to trimming and J lost 5 bases; unmatched junction nucleotides: 16. CDR3 coding DNA: TGTGCCAGCACTGAGGGACTAGATTTAAATATCGACGAGCAGTACTTC. Translating it yields CASTEGLDLNIDEQYF.

This chain links TRBV27 with TRBJ2-7, with 14 bases fitting TRBD2. CDR3 length: 16 residues. J gave up 2 bases and V 5 bases, and 5 bases lay outside the gene matches. Germline values: CDR1 MNHEY, CDR2 SMNVEV (reference sequence). CDR3 DNA: TGTGCCAGCAGTGTAGCGGGACTAGCGGGAGCCTACGAGCAGTACTTC. Protein sequence: CASSVAGLAGAYEQYF.

This clone was picked up a small number of times. The chain carries TRBV5-1 and TRBJ1-3; D uncertain. This CDR3 has 17 residues. The V gene lost 0 bases and the J gene lost 0 bases, with 13 bases spanning the gap. CDR1 and CDR2 (germline): SGHRS, YFSETQ. The CDR3 region is CASSLVAARLSGNTIYF. The CDR3 DNA is TGCGCCAGCAGCTTGGTGGCAGCAAGGCTCTCTGGAAACACCATATATTTT. Supplemented by reference TRBV5-1 and TRBJ1-3, the full variable domain reads KAGVTQTPRYLIKTRGQQVTLSCSPISGHRSVSWYQQTPGQGLQFLFEYFSETQRNKGNFPGRFSGRQFSNSRSEMNVSTLELGDSALYLCASSLVAARLSGNTIYFGEGSWLTVV.

The V and J genes are TRBV10-3 and TRBJ2-7, with TRBD2 matching over 7 bases. Germline V CDR1 and CDR2: ENHRY, SYGVKD. V was pared by 10 bases and J by 0 bases, with 6 bases of the junction left unmatched. CDR3 length equals 13 residues. The CDR3 nucleotides read TGTGCCAGTGGACTAGAAGGCTCCTACGAGCAGTACTTC. Protein product: CASGLEGSYEQYF.

CDR3 sequence: CASSSGRQWTEQFF. CDR3 coding DNA: TGTGCCAGCAGCTCCGGGCGACAATGGACTGAGCAGTTCTTC. The V gene is TRBV7-9, the J gene TRBJ2-1; D unresolved. The ends were cut back, 4 bases at V and 9 bases at J, with 16 bases in the middle. This CDR3 region has 14 residues. The V gene's germline CDR1 is SEHNR and CDR2 FQNEAQ (reference sequence).

This chain uses TRBV10-3 with TRBJ2-1; maybe TRBD2 (5 bases). The CDR3 runs to 12 residues. V lost 4 bases and J 9 bases, leaving 10 bases between the germline ends. Germline V gene data show CDR1 as ENHRY and CDR2 as SYGVKD. CDR3 in amino acids: CAISVQEVEQFF. The CDR3 DNA sequence: TGTGCCATCAGTGTCCAGGAGGTTGAGCAGTTCTTC.

In its sample, this clone was seen a few times. The rearrangement links TRBV6-1 to TRBJ2-7, with D perhaps matching TRBD1 (5 bases). Germline V CDR1 and CDR2: MNHNS, SASEGT. This CDR3 contains 13 residues. With 3 bases removed from V and 6 bases from J, the gap between germline ends came to 12 bases. CDR3 residues: CASSEGRAREQYF. CDR3 in DNA: TGTGCCAGCAGTGAGGGCAGGGCCCGCGAGCAGTACTTC.

V usage is TRBV19 and J usage is TRBJ2-6; D might be TRBD1 (6 bases). V lost 3 bases and J 4 bases, leaving 13 bases between the germline ends. Germline CDR1 and CDR2: LNHDA and SQIVND (reference sequence). CDR3 size: 16 residues. The CDR3 is CASSILQGSGANVLTF. DNA for the CDR3: TGTGCCAGTAGTATCCTCCAGGGGAGCGGGGCCAACGTCCTGACTTTC.

The chain employs TRBV2 and TRBJ2-1; 7 bases agree with TRBD2. V shed 0 bases, J shed 6 bases, and the junction held 2 bases outside the gene matches. There are 14 residues in the CDR3. Germline V CDR1 and CDR2: SNHLY, FYNNEI. The CDR3 nucleotides are TGTGCCAGCAGTGAAGCGCGGGGGAGCAATGAGCAGTTCTTC. This codes for CASSEARGSNEQFF.

This clone has just a few counts. The chain has TRBV27 and TRBJ2-1; TRBD1 matches 7 bases. The germline V gene encodes CDR1 MNHEY and CDR2 SMNVEV (reference sequence). This CDR3 has 16 amino acids. Trimming removed 3 bases from V and 2 bases from J; junction bases left unmatched: 7. The CDR3 DNA is TGTGCCAGCAGTTTCGTCGCAGGGGGAGCCTACAATGAGCAGTTCTTC. Its translation is CASSFVAGGAYNEQFF.

V and J are TRBV7-6 and TRBJ1-3; D unresolved. Germline values: CDR1 SGHVS, CDR2 FNYEAQ. This CDR3 has 13 amino acids. V was trimmed by 3 bases and J by 4 bases, leaving 7 bases between them. The CDR3 coding sequence is TGTGCCAGCAGCTTCAGTCAGGGAAACACCATATATTTT. This sequence encodes CASSFSQGNTIYF. The full variable domain, its missing parts supplied by reference TRBV7-6 and TRBJ1-3, is GAGVSQSPRYKVTKRGQDVALRCDPISGHVSLYWYRQALGQGPEFLTYFNYEAQQDKSGLPNDRFSAERPEGSISTLTIQRTEQRDSAMYRCASSFSQGNTIYFGEGSWLTVV.

V usage is TRBV11-2 and J usage is TRBJ2-1; the D is unclear. Germline V gene sequence: CDR1 SGHAT, CDR2 FQNNGV. Trimming took 6 bases from V and 5 from J, leaving 20 bases between them. The CDR3 runs to 16 residues. The CDR3 DNA is TGTGCCAGCAGTCGAAGGACCGCCAAAGCTGACAATGAGCAGTTCTTC. It yields the protein CASSRRTAKADNEQFF.

This clone has a handful of counts. This rearrangement joins TRBV28 to TRBJ1-6; D remains ambiguous. V dropped 8 bases and J dropped 8 bases, with 16 bases sitting between them. The CDR3 is 14 residues long. Per the germline V gene, CDR1 is MDHEN and CDR2 is SYDVKM. CDR3 DNA sequence: TGTGCCAGCCTAAGAACAGCTTCTTATTCACCCCTCCACTTT. Its protein is CASLRTASYSPLHF.

The genes are TRBV11-2 and TRBJ2-1; 9 bases are a match to TRBD2. J was trimmed by 1 base and V by 3 bases; bases with no gene match: 1. Germline V gene sequence: CDR1 SGHAT, CDR2 FQNNGV. CDR3 size: 15 residues. The CDR3 spells CASSFTSGSYNEQFF. DNA of the CDR3: TGTGCCAGCAGCTTTACTAGCGGGTCCTACAATGAGCAGTTCTTC. The whole variable domain, remainder taken from reference TRBV11-2 and TRBJ2-1, is EAGVAQSPRYKIIEKRQSVAFWCNPISGHATLYWYQQILGQGPKLLIQFQNNGVVDDSQLPKDRFSAERLKGVDSTLKIQPAKLEDSAVYLCASSFTSGSYNEQFFGPGTRLTVL.

The V and J genes are TRBV19 and TRBJ2-7; 7 bases line up with TRBD1. V gave up 5 bases and J gave up 7 bases; unmatched junction bases: 14. CDR3 size: 15 residues. Germline lookup yields CDR1 LNHDA and CDR2 SQIVND (reference sequence). The CDR3: CASSPQGRPGEEQYF. CDR3 in DNA: TGTGCCAGTAGTCCACAGGGGCGCCCTGGGGAGGAGCAGTACTTC.

The genes are TRBV27 and TRBJ2-3, with 7 bases lining up with TRBD1. The CDR3 has 16 amino acids. The V segment lost 7 bases and the J segment 0 bases; nucleotides outside the gene matches: 10. Germline CDR1 reads MNHEY; CDR2 reads SMNVEV (reference sequence). The CDR3 nucleotides read TGTGCCAGCACCCGATCCGGGACAGCGAGCACAGATACGCAGTATTTT. Its translation is CASTRSGTASTDTQYF.

The table lists this clone with a count of one. The genes are TRBV6-5 and TRBJ2-3; D is unresolved. CDR1 MNHEY and CDR2 SVGAGI come from the germline V gene. V was clipped by 0 bases and J by 2 bases, with 9 bases between them. The CDR3 loop spans 15 amino acids. The CDR3 reads CASSYSTGVTDTQYF. The CDR3 DNA is TGTGCCAGCAGTTACTCGACCGGCGTCACAGATACGCAGTATTTT.

This clone was counted a single time. The rearrangement joins TRBV7-2 to TRBJ2-1; D gene ambiguous. V was clipped by 0 bases and J by 10 bases, with 10 bases between them. CDR1 and CDR2 (germline): SGHTA, FQGNSA. This CDR3 has 13 amino acids. Here the CDR3 DNA reads TGTGCCAGCAGCTTAGCAAGCGTCGTGGAGCAGTTCTTC. It is translated as CASSLASVVEQFF.

The rearrangement uses TRBV19 and TRBJ1-1; TRBD1 is a possible D gene (6 bases). This CDR3 is built from 12 residues. With 9 bases removed from V and 1 base from J, the gap between germline ends came to 9 bases. Germline CDR1 reads LNHDA; CDR2 reads SQIVND (reference sequence). CDR3 residues: CASQTGNTEAFF. The DNA for the CDR3 is TGTGCCAGCCAGACAGGGAACACTGAAGCTTTCTTT.